This TCR beta chain was captured in a study of T cell responses to AZD1222 COVID-19 vaccine. Turning to this clone: Its antigen is currently unknown.

Trimming shortened V by 1 base and J by 9 bases, and 9 bases separated the two germline ends. The CDR3 sequence is 13 residues long. In germline, CDR1 is LGHNA, CDR2 YSLEER. General observations from the study: No repertoire was sampled before or during the peak T cell response, only after it. AZD1222 recipients seropositive at baseline numbered only six.

Using immunoSEQ multiplex PCR, the repertoire was profiled, and TCRdb retains in-frame clones only, with some absent. The sample has some 110,000 clones; around nine tenths are singletons. The chain couples TRBV4-3 to TRBJ2-2; D ambiguous. This clonotype was sampled from an adult in good health. The sequencing here drew on peripheral blood, taken on day 0 of AZD1222 vaccination. CDR3 coding DNA: TGCGCCAGCAGCCAAGCGGCATTCCGGGAGCTGTTTTTT. Translating gives CASSQAAFRELFF.